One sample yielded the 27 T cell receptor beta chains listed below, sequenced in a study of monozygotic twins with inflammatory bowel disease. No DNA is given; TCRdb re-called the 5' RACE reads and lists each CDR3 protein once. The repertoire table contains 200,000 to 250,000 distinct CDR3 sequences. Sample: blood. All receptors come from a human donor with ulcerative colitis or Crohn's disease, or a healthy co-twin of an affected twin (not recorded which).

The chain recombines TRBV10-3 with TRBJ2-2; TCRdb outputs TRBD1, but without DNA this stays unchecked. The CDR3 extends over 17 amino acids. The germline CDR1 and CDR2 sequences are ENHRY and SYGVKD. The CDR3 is CAISDPIYRGNTGELFF.

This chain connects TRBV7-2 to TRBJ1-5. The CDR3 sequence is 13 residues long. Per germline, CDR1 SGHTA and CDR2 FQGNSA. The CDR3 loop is CASSPASHQPQHF.

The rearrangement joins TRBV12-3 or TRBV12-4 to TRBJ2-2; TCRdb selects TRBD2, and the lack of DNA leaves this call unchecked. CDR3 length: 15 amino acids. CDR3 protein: CASSFMLGNTGELFF.

This chain's CDR3 is CASSQGSGQNNEKLFF. The chain joins TRBV4-2 to TRBJ1-4; with no DNA, the TCRdb D assignment of TRBD1 cannot be verified. Germline CDR1 LGHNA, CDR2 YNFKEQ. CDR3 length: 16 residues.

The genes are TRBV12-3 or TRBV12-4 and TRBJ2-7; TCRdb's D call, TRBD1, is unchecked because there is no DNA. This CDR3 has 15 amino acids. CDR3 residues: CASTKNRDRGHEQYF.

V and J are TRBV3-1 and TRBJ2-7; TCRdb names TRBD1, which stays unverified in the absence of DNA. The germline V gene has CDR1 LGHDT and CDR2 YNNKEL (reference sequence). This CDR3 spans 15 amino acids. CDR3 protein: CASSPAEGASYEQYF.

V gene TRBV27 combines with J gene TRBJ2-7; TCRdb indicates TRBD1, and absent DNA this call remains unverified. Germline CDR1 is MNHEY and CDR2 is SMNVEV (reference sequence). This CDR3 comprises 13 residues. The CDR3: CASSFGQGSEQYF.

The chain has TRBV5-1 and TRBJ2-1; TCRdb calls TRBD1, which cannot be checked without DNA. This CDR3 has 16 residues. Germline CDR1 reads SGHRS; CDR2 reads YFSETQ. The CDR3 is CASSLEASLGANEQFF. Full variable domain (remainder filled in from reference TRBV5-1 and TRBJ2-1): KAGVTQTPRYLIKTRGQQVTLSCSPISGHRSVSWYQQTPGQGLQFLFEYFSETQRNKGNFPGRFSGRQFSNSRSEMNVSTLELGDSALYLCASSLEASLGANEQFFGPGTRLTVL.

CDR3 protein: CSAAQSGGLGGQPQHF. J is TRBJ1-5 and V is TRBV20-1; TCRdb gives TRBD1 as the D gene, but with no DNA this cannot be confirmed. The CDR3 is made up of 16 amino acids. Germline-derived CDR1 and CDR2 are DFQATT and SNEGSKA (reference sequence).

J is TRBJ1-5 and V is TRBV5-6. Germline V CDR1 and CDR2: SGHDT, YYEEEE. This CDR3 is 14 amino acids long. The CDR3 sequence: CASSSGGTLNPQHF.

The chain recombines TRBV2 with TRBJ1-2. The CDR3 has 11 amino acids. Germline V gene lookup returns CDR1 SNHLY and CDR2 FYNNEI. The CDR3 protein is CASSVKVGYTF.

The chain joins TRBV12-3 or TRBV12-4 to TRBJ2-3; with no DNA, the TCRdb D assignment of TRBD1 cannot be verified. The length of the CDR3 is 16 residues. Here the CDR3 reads CASSLRGSPSTDTQYF.

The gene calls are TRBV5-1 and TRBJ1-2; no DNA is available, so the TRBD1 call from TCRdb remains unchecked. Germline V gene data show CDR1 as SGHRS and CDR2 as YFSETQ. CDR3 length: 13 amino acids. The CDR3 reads CASSSGQIYGYTF. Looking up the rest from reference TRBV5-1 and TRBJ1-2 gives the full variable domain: KAGVTQTPRYLIKTRGQQVTLSCSPISGHRSVSWYQQTPGQGLQFLFEYFSETQRNKGNFPGRFSGRQFSNSRSEMNVSTLELGDSALYLCASSSGQIYGYTFGSGTRLTVV.

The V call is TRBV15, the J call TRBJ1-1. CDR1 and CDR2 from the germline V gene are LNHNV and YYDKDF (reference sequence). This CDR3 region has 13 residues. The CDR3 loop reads CATSRGDYTEAFF.

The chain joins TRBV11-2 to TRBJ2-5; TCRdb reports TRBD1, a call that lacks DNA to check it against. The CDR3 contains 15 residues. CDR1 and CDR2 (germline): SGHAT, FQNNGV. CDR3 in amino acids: CASSLFGRGQETQYF. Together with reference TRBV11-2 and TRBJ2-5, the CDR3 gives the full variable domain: EAGVAQSPRYKIIEKRQSVAFWCNPISGHATLYWYQQILGQGPKLLIQFQNNGVVDDSQLPKDRFSAERLKGVDSTLKIQPAKLEDSAVYLCASSLFGRGQETQYFGPGTRLLVL.

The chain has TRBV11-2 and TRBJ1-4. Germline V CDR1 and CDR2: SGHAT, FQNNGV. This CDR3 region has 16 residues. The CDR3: CASSFLLAGEGEKLFF.

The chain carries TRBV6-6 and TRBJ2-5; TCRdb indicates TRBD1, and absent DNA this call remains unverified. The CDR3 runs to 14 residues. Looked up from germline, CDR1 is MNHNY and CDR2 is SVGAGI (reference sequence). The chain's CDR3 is CASNFRGLQETQYF.

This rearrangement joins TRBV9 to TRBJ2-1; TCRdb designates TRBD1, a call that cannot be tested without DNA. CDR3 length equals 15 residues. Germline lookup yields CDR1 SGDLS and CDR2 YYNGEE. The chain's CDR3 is CASSVGQGALNEQFF.

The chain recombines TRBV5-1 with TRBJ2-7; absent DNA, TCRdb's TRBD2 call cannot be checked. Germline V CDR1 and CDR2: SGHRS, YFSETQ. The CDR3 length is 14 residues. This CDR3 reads CASSLYGMGYEQYF.

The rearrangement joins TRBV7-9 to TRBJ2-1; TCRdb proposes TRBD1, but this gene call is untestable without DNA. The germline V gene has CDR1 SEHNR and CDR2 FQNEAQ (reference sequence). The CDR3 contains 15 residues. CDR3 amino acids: CASSLAAGQGGVEFF.

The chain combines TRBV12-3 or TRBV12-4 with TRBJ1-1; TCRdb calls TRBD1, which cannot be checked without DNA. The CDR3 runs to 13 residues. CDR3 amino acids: CASNGAPTAEAFF.

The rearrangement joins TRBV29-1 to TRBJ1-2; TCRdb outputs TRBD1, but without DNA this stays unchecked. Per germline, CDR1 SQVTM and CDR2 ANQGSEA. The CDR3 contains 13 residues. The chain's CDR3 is CSAQGMQGRGYTF.

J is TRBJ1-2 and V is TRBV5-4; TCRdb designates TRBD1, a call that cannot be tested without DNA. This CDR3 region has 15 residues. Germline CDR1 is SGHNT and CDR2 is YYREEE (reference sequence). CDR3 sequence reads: CASSFLGQANDGYTF.

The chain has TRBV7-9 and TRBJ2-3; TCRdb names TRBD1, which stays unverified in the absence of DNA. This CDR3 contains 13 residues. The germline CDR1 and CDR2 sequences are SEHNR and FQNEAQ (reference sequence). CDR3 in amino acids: CASSRDGTDTQYF.

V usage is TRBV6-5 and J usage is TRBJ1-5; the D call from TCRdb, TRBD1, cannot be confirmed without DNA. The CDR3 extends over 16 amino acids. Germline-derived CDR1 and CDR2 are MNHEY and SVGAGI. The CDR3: CASSYPIGAGAQPQHF.

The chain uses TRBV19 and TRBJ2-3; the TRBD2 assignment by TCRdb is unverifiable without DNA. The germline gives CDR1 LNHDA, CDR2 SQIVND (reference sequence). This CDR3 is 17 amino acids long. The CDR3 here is CASRASSIAGSTDTQYF.

Here the CDR3 reads CASSLIQGAKNIQYF. The rearrangement links TRBV7-9 to TRBJ2-4; lacking DNA, the TRBD1 call made by TCRdb goes unchecked. The CDR3 loop spans 15 amino acids. Germline V gene sequence: CDR1 SEHNR, CDR2 FQNEAQ (reference sequence).